One sample yielded the 2 T cell receptor beta chains listed below, sequenced in a study of vaccination effects on CD4 cells after COVID-19. These receptors lack a known antigen. Antigen-specific CD4+ T cells were expanded (with viral peptide pools) by the ViraFEST assay ahead of sequencing. Between days 10 and 11 of culture, CD4+ T cells were separated out. This individual tested PCR-positive for SARS-CoV-2 infection between March and December 2020. TCRdb's copy holds only in-frame clones and misses some; the assay was immunoSEQ multiplex PCR. This table has more than 20,000 clones, roughly 71% appearing once. The input for sequencing was CD4+ T cells from PBMCs cultured with SARS-CoV-2 spike peptides, taken before COVID-19 vaccination. These receptors were obtained from a human donor who had a prior SARS-CoV-2 infection.

This clone was observed a single time. The V and J genes are TRBV2 and TRBJ2-3; TRBD2 matches 7 bases. The CDR3 is made up of 16 amino acids. Germline V gives CDR1 SNHLY, CDR2 FYNNEI. V was pared by 6 bases and J by 0 bases, with 9 bases of the junction left unmatched. The CDR3 DNA sequence: TGTGCCAGCAGCCGGGAGGCGGCATCTAGCACAGATACGCAGTATTTT. Translated: CASSREAASSTDTQYF.

This clone was seen only once. The gene calls are TRBV2 and TRBJ2-2; 9 bases line up with TRBD2. The V segment lost 6 bases and the J segment 4 bases; nucleotides outside the gene matches: 6. Germline CDR1 SNHLY, CDR2 FYNNEI. CDR3 length: 15 residues. CDR3 loop: CASRRQGLATGELFF. The CDR3 DNA is TGTGCCAGCAGGAGACAGGGACTAGCCACCGGGGAGCTGTTTTTT.